This T cell receptor beta chain was sequenced in a study of T cell changes during pregnancy in multiple sclerosis. The protocol was immunoSEQ multiplex PCR, while the TCRdb copy is restricted to in-frame clones and leaves out a portion. The sample carries under 75,000 clones, about 90% recorded once. The junction had 14 bases not matched to a gene; V was cut back by 6 bases and J by 9 bases. Germline CDR1 MNHEY, CDR2 SMNVEV (reference sequence). This CDR3 region has 15 residues. This clone came up once. The chain uses TRBV27 and TRBJ2-1; 7 bases are shared with TRBD1. The clonotype originates from a female donor with multiple sclerosis, enrolled in a pregnancy study. The input for sequencing was peripheral blood, taken in the first trimester of pregnancy. This CDR3 is CASSRQTGVPGEQFF. CDR3 coding DNA: TGTGCCAGCAGCCGCCAAACAGGGGTTCCCGGTGAGCAGTTCTTC.